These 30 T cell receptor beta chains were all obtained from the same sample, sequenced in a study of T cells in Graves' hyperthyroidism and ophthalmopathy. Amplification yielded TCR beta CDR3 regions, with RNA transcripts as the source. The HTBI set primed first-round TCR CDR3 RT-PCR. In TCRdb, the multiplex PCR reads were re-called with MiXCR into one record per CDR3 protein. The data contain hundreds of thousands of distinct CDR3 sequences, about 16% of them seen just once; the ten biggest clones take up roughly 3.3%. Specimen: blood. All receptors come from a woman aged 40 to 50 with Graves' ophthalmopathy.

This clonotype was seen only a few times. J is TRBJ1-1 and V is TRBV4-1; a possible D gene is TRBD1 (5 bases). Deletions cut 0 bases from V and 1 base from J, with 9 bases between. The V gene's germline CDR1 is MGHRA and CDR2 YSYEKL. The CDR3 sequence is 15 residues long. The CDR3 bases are TGCGCCAGCAGCCAAGACAGGCAGGGGAACACTGAAGCTTTCTTT. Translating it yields CASSQDRQGNTEAFF.

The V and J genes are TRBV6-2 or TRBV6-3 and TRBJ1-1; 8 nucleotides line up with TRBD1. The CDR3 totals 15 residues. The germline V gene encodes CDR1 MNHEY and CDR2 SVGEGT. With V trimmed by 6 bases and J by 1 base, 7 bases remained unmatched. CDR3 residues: CASRRSRGRNTEAFF. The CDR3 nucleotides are TGTGCCAGCAGGCGAAGCAGGGGGCGGAACACTGAAGCTTTCTTT.

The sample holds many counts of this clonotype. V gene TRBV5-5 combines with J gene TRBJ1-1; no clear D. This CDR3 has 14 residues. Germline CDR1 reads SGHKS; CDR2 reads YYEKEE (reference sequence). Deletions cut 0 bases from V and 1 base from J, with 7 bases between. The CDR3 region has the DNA TGTGCCAGCAGCTTGGTGTGGCCGAACACTGAAGCTTTCTTT. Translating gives CASSLVWPNTEAFF.

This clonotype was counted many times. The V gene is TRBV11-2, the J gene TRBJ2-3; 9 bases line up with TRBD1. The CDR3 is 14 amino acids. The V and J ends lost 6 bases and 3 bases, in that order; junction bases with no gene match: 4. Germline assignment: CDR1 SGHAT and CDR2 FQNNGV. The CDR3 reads CASSGDRATDTQYF. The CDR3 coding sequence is TGTGCCAGCAGTGGGGACAGGGCAACAGATACGCAGTATTTT.

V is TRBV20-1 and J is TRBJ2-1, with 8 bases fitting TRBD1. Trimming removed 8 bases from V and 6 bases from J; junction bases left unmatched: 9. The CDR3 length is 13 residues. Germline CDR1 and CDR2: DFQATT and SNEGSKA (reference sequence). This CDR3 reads CSSQTGDFNEQFF. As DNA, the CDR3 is TGCAGTTCTCAGACAGGGGATTTCAATGAGCAGTTCTTC.

The CDR3 region has the DNA TGTGCCAGCAGCTTAAGTGGGAGTACGAGACTGTACTTC. Protein sequence: CASSLSGSTRLYF. This chain joins TRBV7-3 and TRBJ2-7; TRBD2 is a possible D gene (5 bases). This CDR3 has 13 amino acids. The V gene lost 1 base and the J gene lost 12 bases, with 16 bases spanning the gap. CDR1 and CDR2 from the germline V gene are SGHTA and FQGTGA.

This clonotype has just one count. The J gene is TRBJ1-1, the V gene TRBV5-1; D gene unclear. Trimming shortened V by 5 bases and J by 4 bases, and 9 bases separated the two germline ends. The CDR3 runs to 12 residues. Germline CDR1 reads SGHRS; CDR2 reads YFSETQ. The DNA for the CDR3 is TGCGCCAGCAGTTCGTGGGGCACTGAAGCTTTCTTT. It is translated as CASSSWGTEAFF.

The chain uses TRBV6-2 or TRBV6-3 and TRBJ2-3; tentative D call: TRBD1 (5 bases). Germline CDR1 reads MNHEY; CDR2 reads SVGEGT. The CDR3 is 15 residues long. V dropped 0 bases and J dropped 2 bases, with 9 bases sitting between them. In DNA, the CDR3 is TGTGCCAGCAGTTACTCGACAGTCTCCACAGATACGCAGTATTTT. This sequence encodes CASSYSTVSTDTQYF.

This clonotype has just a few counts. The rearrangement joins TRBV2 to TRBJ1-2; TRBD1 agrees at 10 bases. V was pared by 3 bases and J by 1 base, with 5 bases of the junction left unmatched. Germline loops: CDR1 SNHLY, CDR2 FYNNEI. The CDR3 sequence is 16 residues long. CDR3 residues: CASSETTGGYNYGYTF. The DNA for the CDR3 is TGTGCCAGCAGTGAGACGACAGGGGGCTATAACTATGGCTACACCTTC.

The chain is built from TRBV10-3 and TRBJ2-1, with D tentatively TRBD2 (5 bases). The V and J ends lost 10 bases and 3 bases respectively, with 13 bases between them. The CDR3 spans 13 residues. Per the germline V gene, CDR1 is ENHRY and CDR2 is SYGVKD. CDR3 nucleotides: TGTGCCACGAGCGGTGAAGGCTACAATGAGCAGTTCTTC. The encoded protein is CATSGEGYNEQFF.

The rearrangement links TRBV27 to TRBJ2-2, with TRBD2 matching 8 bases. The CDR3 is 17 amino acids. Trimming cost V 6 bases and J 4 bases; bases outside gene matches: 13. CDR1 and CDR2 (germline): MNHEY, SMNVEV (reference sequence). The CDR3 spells CASRNRLATVGTGELFF. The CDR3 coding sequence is TGTGCCAGCAGAAATAGACTAGCGACCGTGGGCACCGGGGAGCTGTTTTTT.

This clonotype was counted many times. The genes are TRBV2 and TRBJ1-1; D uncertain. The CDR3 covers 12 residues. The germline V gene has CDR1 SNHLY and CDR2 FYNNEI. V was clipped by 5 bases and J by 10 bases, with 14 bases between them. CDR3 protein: CASSKREGTAFF. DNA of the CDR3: TGTGCCAGCAGTAAACGGGAGGGAACAGCTTTCTTT.

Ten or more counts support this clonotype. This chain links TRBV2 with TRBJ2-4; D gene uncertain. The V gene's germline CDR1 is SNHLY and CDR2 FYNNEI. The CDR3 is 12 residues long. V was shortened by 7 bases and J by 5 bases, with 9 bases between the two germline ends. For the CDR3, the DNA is TGTGCCAGCATGGGCGGAGAAAACATTCAGTACTTC. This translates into CASMGGENIQYF.

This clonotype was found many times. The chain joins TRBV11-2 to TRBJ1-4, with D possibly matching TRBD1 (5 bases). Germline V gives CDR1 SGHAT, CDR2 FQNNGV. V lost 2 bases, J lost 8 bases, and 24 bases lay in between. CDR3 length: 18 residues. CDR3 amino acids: CASSLLQRLRGWREKLFF. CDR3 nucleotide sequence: TGTGCCAGCAGCTTACTCCAGCGGCTTAGGGGTTGGCGAGAAAAACTGTTTTTT.

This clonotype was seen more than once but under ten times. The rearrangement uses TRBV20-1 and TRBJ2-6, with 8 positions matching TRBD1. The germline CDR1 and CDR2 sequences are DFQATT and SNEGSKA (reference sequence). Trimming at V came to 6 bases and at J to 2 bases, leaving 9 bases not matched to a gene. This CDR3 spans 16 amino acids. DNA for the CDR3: TGCAGTGCGCGCACAGGGGGAGGCGCTGGGGCCAACGTCCTGACTTTC. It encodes CSARTGGGAGANVLTF.

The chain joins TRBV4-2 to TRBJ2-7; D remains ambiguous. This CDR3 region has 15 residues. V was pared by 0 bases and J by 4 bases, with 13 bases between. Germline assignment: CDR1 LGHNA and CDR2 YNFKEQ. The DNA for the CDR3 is TGTGCCAGCAGCCAAGATTTGGCAGATCTATACGAGCAGTACTTC. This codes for CASSQDLADLYEQYF.

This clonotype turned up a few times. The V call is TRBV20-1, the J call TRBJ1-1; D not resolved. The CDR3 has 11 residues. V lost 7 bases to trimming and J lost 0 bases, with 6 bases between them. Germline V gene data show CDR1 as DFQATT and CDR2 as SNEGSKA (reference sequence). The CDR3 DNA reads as TGCAGTGGTGACATGAACACTGAAGCTTTCTTT. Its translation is CSGDMNTEAFF.

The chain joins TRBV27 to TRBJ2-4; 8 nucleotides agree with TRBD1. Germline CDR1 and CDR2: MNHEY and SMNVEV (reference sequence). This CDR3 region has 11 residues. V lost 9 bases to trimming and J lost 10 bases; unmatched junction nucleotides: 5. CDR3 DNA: TGTGCCAGTCGGACAGGGAAGATTCAGTACTTC. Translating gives CASRTGKIQYF.

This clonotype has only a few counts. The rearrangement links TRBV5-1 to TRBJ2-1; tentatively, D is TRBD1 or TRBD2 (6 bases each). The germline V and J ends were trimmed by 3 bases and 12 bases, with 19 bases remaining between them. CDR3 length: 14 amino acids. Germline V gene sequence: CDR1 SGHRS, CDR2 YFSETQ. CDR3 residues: CASSSPYKEGGQFF. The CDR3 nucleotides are TGCGCCAGCAGCTCGCCCTATAAGGAGGGGGGGCAGTTCTTC.

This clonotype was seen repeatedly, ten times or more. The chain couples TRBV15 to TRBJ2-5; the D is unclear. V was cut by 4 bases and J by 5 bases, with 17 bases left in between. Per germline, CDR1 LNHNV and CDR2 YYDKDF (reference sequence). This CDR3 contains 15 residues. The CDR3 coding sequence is TGTGCCACCAGCAACCCCCAGACCCTAGATGAGACCCAGTACTTC. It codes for CATSNPQTLDETQYF.

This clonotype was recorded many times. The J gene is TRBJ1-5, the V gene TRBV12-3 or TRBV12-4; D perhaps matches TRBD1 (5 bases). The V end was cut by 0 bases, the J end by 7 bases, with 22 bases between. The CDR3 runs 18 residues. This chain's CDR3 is CASSLARGTSEFVQPQHF. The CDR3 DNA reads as TGTGCCAGCAGTTTAGCGCGAGGGACCTCCGAATTCGTCCAGCCCCAGCATTTT.

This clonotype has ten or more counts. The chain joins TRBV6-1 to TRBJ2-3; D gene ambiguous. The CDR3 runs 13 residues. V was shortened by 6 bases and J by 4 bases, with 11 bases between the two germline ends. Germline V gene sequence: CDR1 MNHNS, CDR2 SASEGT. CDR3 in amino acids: CASSLDPADTQYF. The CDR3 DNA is TGTGCCAGCAGCTTGGACCCAGCAGATACGCAGTATTTT.

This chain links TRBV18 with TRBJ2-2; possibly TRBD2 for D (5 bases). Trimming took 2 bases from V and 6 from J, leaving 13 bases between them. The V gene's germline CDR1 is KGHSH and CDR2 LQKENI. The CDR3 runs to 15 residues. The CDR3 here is CASSPNTGVAGELFF. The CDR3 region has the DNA TGTGCCAGCTCACCAAACACCGGGGTTGCCGGGGAGCTGTTTTTT. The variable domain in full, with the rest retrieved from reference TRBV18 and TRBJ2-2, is NAGVMQNPRHLVRRRGQEARLRCSPMKGHSHVYWYRQLPEEGLKFMVYLQKENIIDESGMPKERFSAEFPKEGPSILRIQQVVRGDSAAYFCASSPNTGVAGELFFGEGSRLTVL.

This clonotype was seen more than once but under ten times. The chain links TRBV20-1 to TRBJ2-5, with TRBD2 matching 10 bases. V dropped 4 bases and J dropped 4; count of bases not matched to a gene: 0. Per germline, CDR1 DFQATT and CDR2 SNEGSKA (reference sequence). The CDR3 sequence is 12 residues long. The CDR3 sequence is CSATSGRETQYF. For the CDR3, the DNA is TGCAGTGCTACTAGCGGGAGAGAGACCCAGTACTTC.

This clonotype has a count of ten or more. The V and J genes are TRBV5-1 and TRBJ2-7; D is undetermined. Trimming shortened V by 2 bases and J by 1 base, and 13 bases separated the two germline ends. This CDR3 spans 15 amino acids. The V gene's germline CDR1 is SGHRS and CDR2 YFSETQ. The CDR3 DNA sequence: TGCGCCAGCAGCTTAGGCGTCACGGAGTCCTACGAGCAGTACTTC. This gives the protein CASSLGVTESYEQYF.

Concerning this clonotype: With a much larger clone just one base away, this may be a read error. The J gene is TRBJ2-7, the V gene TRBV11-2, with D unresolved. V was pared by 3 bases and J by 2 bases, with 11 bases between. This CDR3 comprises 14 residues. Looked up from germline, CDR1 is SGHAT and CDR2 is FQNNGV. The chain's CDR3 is CASSFTNGPYEQYF. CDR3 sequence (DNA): TGTGCCAGCAGCTTTACTAACGGGCCCTACGAGCAGTACTTC.

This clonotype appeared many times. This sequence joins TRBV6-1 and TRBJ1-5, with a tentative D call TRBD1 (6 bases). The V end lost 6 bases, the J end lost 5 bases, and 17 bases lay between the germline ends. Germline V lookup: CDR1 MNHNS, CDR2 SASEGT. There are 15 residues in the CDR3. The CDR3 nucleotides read TGTGCCAGCAGCCTCAGCAGGGGACGAGATCAGCCCCAGCATTTT. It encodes CASSLSRGRDQPQHF.

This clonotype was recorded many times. This CDR3 reads CASSRDRGESFF. The CDR3 DNA reads as TGTGCCAGCAGTCGGGACAGGGGGGAATCTTTCTTT. This chain joins TRBV2 and TRBJ1-1; TRBD1 matches at 11 bases. This CDR3 has 12 amino acids. The germline V gene encodes CDR1 SNHLY and CDR2 FYNNEI. Losses at the gene ends were 5 bases for V and 12 bases for J; bases not matched to a gene: 5.

CDR3 nucleotides: TGCGCCAGCAAACCTACGGGGGGCTTCAATGAGCAGTTCTTC. Translation: CASKPTGGFNEQFF. The rearrangement links TRBV5-1 to TRBJ2-1; perhaps TRBD2 as D (7 bases). The germline V gene has CDR1 SGHRS and CDR2 YFSETQ. The CDR3 totals 14 residues. V dropped 6 bases and J dropped 6 bases, with 16 bases sitting between them. Combining the CDR3 with reference TRBV5-1 and TRBJ2-1 gives the whole variable domain KAGVTQTPRYLIKTRGQQVTLSCSPISGHRSVSWYQQTPGQGLQFLFEYFSETQRNKGNFPGRFSGRQFSNSRSEMNVSTLELGDSALYLCASKPTGGFNEQFFGPGTRLTVL.

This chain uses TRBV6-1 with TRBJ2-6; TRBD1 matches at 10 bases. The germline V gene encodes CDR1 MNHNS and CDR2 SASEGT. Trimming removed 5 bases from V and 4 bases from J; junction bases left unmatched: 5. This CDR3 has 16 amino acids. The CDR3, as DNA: TGTGCCAGCAGTCGACAGGGGGCGCAGGGGGCCAACGTCCTGACTTTC. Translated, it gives CASSRQGAQGANVLTF.